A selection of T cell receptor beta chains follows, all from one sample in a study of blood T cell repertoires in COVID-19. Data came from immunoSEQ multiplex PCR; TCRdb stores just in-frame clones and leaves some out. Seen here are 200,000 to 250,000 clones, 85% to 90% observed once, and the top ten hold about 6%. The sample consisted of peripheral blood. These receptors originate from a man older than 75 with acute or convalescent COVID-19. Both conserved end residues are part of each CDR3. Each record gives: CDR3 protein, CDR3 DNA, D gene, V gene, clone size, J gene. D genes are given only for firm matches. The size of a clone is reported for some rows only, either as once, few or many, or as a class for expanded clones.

CDR3: CASIGGSSTDTQYF
DNA: TGTGCCAGCATTGGAGGGAGTAGCACAGATACGCAGTATTTT
D: NA
V: TRBV7-9
size: NA
J: TRBJ2-3

CDR3: CASSLTTSGSTDTQYF
DNA: TGTGCCAGCAGCTTGACGACTAGCGGGAGCACAGATACGCAGTATTTT
D: TRBD2
V: TRBV11-3
size: once
J: TRBJ2-3

CDR3: CASSQYQGNEQYF
DNA: TGTGCCAGCAGCCAATATCAGGGGAACGAGCAGTACTTC
D: NA
V: TRBV3-1/TRBV3-2
size: NA
J: TRBJ2-7

CDR3: CASSELGGNTEAFF
DNA: TGTGCCAGCAGTGAATTAGGGGGGAACACTGAAGCTTTCTTT
D: NA
V: TRBV25-1
size: NA
J: TRBJ1-1

CDR3: CASGKGQGGDTQYF
DNA: TGTGCCAGCGGTAAAGGGCAGGGGGGAGATACGCAGTATTTT
D: NA
V: TRBV27
size: NA
J: TRBJ2-3

CDR3: CASSSTSGRDNEQFF
DNA: TGTGCCAGCAGCTCGACTAGCGGGAGGGATAATGAGCAGTTCTTC
D: TRBD2
V: TRBV7-3
size: NA
J: TRBJ2-1

CDR3: CASSAFGQGATGELFF
DNA: TGTGCCAGCAGCGCGTTCGGACAGGGGGCGACCGGGGAGCTGTTTTTT
D: TRBD1
V: TRBV9
size: few
J: TRBJ2-2

CDR3: CASSFSLLTGGKNTEAFF
DNA: TGTGCCAGCAGCTTTTCGTTACTTACAGGGGGTAAGAACACTGAAGCTTTCTTT
D: TRBD1
V: TRBV7-8
size: NA
J: TRBJ1-1

CDR3: CAWRAYNEQFF
DNA: TGTGCCTGGAGAGCTTACAATGAGCAGTTCTTC
D: NA
V: TRBV30
size: NA
J: TRBJ2-1

CDR3: CASSPAVQETQYF
DNA: TGTGCCAGCTCACCGGCAGTTCAAGAGACCCAGTACTTC
D: NA
V: TRBV18
size: NA
J: TRBJ2-5

CDR3: CASTSTGVYGYTF
DNA: TGTGCCAGCACCTCGACAGGGGTTTATGGCTACACCTTC
D: TRBD1
V: TRBV7-9
size: once
J: TRBJ1-2

CDR3: CASSTTGSSYNEQFF
DNA: TGCGCCAGCAGCACGACAGGGTCATCCTACAATGAGCAGTTCTTC
D: TRBD1
V: TRBV4-3
size: NA
J: TRBJ2-1

CDR3: CASSGGGSSYNEQFF
DNA: TGTGCCAGCAGTGGGGGCGGGAGCTCCTACAATGAGCAGTTCTTC
D: TRBD2
V: TRBV2
size: NA
J: TRBJ2-1

CDR3: CASSPTTGVTGELFF
DNA: TGCGCCAGCAGCCCGACAACAGGGGTCACCGGGGAGCTGTTTTTT
D: TRBD1
V: TRBV5-1
size: NA
J: TRBJ2-2

CDR3: CASSVGGSFYTDTQYF
DNA: TGTGCCAGCAGCGTAGGGGGCTCATTCTACACAGATACGCAGTATTTT
D: NA
V: TRBV9
size: NA
J: TRBJ2-3

CDR3: CASSVVVMGSGRGKNEQFF
DNA: TGTGCCAGCAGCGTAGTAGTAATGGGTAGCGGGAGGGGTAAGAATGAGCAGTTCTTC
D: TRBD2
V: TRBV9
size: NA
J: TRBJ2-1

CDR3: CATSRDRGRFGNQPQHF
DNA: TGTGCCACCAGCAGAGACAGGGGGAGGTTCGGGAATCAGCCCCAGCATTTT
D: TRBD1
V: TRBV15
size: NA
J: TRBJ1-5

CDR3: CASSPLGGEDQPQHF
DNA: TGTGCCAGCTCACCATTAGGGGGGGAGGATCAGCCCCAGCATTTT
D: NA
V: TRBV18
size: NA
J: TRBJ1-5

CDR3: CSVALPDSMNTEAFF
DNA: TGCAGCGTCGCCCTTCCGGACAGTATGAACACTGAAGCTTTCTTT
D: NA
V: TRBV29-1
size: NA
J: TRBJ1-1

CDR3: CASSERTGFNYGYTF
DNA: TGTGCCAGCAGTGAGAGGACAGGGTTTAACTATGGCTACACCTTC
D: TRBD1
V: TRBV2
size: NA
J: TRBJ1-2

CDR3: CASSFIPSGTDTQYF
DNA: TGTGCCAGCAGTTTTATACCCTCCGGGACAGATACGCAGTATTTT
D: NA
V: TRBV28
size: NA
J: TRBJ2-3

CDR3: CATSDSLYEQYF
DNA: TGTGCCACCAGTGATAGCCTCTACGAGCAGTACTTC
D: NA
V: TRBV24-1
size: few
J: TRBJ2-7

CDR3: CASSLFSGGGSNQPQHF
DNA: TGTGCCAGCAGTTTGTTCTCGGGGGGCGGTAGCAATCAGCCCCAGCATTTT
D: NA
V: TRBV27
size: NA
J: TRBJ1-5

CDR3: CASSEYSGHCTDTQYF
DNA: TGCGCCAGCAGTGAGTATAGCGGCCATTGCACAGATACGCAGTATTTT
D: NA
V: TRBV10-1
size: NA
J: TRBJ2-3

CDR3: CASSDGLAGVYTGELFF
DNA: TGTGCCAGCAGCGACGGACTAGCGGGAGTTTATACCGGGGAGCTGTTTTTT
D: TRBD2
V: TRBV5-8
size: NA
J: TRBJ2-2

CDR3: CASSLGTGGETQYF
DNA: TGTGCCAGCAGCTTAGGAACAGGGGGCGAGACCCAGTACTTC
D: TRBD1
V: TRBV7-9
size: once
J: TRBJ2-5

CDR3: CASSRPGTGGETQYF
DNA: TGTGCCAGCAGCCGCCCCGGGACAGGAGGCGAGACCCAGTACTTC
D: TRBD1
V: TRBV6-2/TRBV6-3
size: NA
J: TRBJ2-5

CDR3: CASSGLRRAYNEQFF
DNA: TGTGCCAGCAGTGGTTTGCGGAGGGCCTACAATGAGCAGTTCTTC
D: NA
V: TRBV2
size: NA
J: TRBJ2-1

CDR3: CASNRGRRGNTDTQYF
DNA: TGTGCCAGCAACCGCGGGAGACGGGGAAACACAGATACGCAGTATTTT
D: TRBD2
V: TRBV27
size: NA
J: TRBJ2-3

CDR3: CASSIRGNQPQHF
DNA: TGTGCCAGCAGTATCAGGGGGAATCAGCCCCAGCATTTT
D: TRBD1
V: TRBV27
size: few
J: TRBJ1-5

CDR3: CASSQGTSGSDEQFF
DNA: TGTGCCAGCAGCCAAGGGACTAGCGGGAGTGATGAGCAGTTCTTC
D: TRBD2
V: TRBV14
size: NA
J: TRBJ2-1

CDR3: CASRLGQRSSYEQYF
DNA: TGTGCAAGTCGCTTAGGGCAGCGAAGCTCCTACGAGCAGTACTTC
D: NA
V: TRBV12-2
size: NA
J: TRBJ2-7

CDR3: CSASQGLDTEAFF
DNA: TGCAGCGCGTCACAGGGGTTGGACACTGAAGCTTTCTTT
D: TRBD1
V: TRBV29-1
size: NA
J: TRBJ1-1

CDR3: CSASAGARGYTF
DNA: TGCAGTGCTAGTGCAGGGGCACGTGGCTACACCTTC
D: NA
V: TRBV20-1
size: NA
J: TRBJ1-2

CDR3: CASSPSSRGFPLDGYTF
DNA: TGTGCCAGCAGCCCCTCCAGTAGGGGGTTCCCCTTGGATGGCTACACCTTC
D: NA
V: TRBV5-5
size: NA
J: TRBJ1-2

CDR3: CASTLAGGSGSNQPQHF
DNA: TGTGCCAGCACCCTGGCTGGGGGCAGTGGGAGCAATCAGCCCCAGCATTTT
D: NA
V: TRBV28
size: NA
J: TRBJ1-5

CDR3: CASSIADWSRGNEQFF
DNA: TGTGCCAGTAGTATAGCCGACTGGTCTCGTGGCAATGAGCAGTTCTTC
D: NA
V: TRBV19
size: NA
J: TRBJ2-1